The 17 T cell receptor beta chains given below trace back to one sample, sequenced in a study of cytomegalovirus exposure and HLA in healthy donors. The assay was immunoSEQ multiplex PCR, and TCRdb's table has in-frame clones only and misses some. The sample yields 220,000 or so clones, around 87% seen once. The specimen was PBMCs. These receptors were obtained from a woman under 30 in good health and CMV-seropositive.

V gene TRBV2 combines with J gene TRBJ1-5; D call uncertain. The germline gives CDR1 SNHLY, CDR2 FYNNEI. V was trimmed by 2 bases and J by 2 bases, leaving 10 bases between them. This CDR3 comprises 15 residues. The CDR3 DNA reads as TGTGCCAGCAGTGAACTCGACCGGGGCAATCAGCCCCAGCATTTT. Translated: CASSELDRGNQPQHF.

This chain uses TRBV15 with TRBJ2-3, with TRBD2 matching 7 bases. The J segment lost 4 bases and the V segment lost 0 bases, leaving 10 bases of the junction unmatched. The CDR3 contains 17 residues. Germline-derived CDR1 and CDR2 are LNHNV and YYDKDF (reference sequence). CDR3 bases: TGTGCCACCAGCAGAGAAAATCCTGGACTAGTAGCAGATACGCAGTATTTT. Its protein product is CATSRENPGLVADTQYF.

The V call is TRBV7-8, the J call TRBJ1-2; D is undetermined. Between the trimmed V and J ends, which lost 0 bases and 4 bases, there was a span of 12 bases. CDR1 SGHVS and CDR2 FQNEAQ come from the germline V gene. The CDR3 is 15 residues long. CDR3 amino acids: CASSLARDDPYGYTF. The CDR3 coding sequence is TGTGCCAGCAGCTTAGCGCGGGATGACCCCTATGGCTACACCTTC. The entire variable domain, with the rest obtained from reference TRBV7-8 and TRBJ1-2, is as follows: GAGVSQSPRYKVAKRGQDVALRCDPISGHVSLFWYQQALGQGPEFLTYFQNEAQLDKSGLPSDRFFAERPEGSVSTLKIQRTQQEDSAVYLCASSLARDDPYGYTFGSGTRLTVV.

J is TRBJ2-2 and V is TRBV2; D may be TRBD2 (6 bases). The germline gives CDR1 SNHLY, CDR2 FYNNEI. CDR3 length equals 15 residues. Trimming shortened V by 0 bases and J by 6 bases, and 11 bases separated the two germline ends. As DNA, the CDR3 is TGTGCCAGCAGTGAAGCCCGCCCGGGAGCCGGGGAGCTGTTTTTT. Residues: CASSEARPGAGELFF.

The DNA of the CDR3 is TGCGCCAGCAGCTTGGAAGGGGGCCCATACCGGGCTTTCTTT. This gives the protein CASSLEGGPYRAFF. This chain links TRBV5-1 with TRBJ1-1; 7 bases are shared with TRBD1. The CDR3 is 14 amino acids. Losses at the gene ends were 0 bases for V and 11 bases for J; bases not matched to a gene: 10. The germline V gene has CDR1 SGHRS and CDR2 YFSETQ.

The chain couples TRBV18 to TRBJ1-2, with a weak D call TRBD1 (6 bases). The CDR3 consists of 14 residues. Germline values: CDR1 KGHSH, CDR2 LQKENI. V was pared by 2 bases and J by 8 bases, with 15 bases between. This chain's CDR3 is CASSPSTGYEGYTF. The CDR3 DNA follows: TGTGCCAGCTCACCAAGTACAGGGTACGAGGGCTACACCTTC.

The chain is built from TRBV5-1 and TRBJ2-7; 8 bases fit TRBD2. From germline, CDR1 is SGHRS and CDR2 YFSETQ. The CDR3 totals 16 residues. The J segment lost 2 bases and the V segment lost 0 bases, leaving 7 bases of the junction unmatched. CDR3 nucleotide sequence: TGCGCCAGCAGCTTGGCATCGGGGGGGACGACCTACGAGCAGTACTTC. Its protein is CASSLASGGTTYEQYF.

This clone was counted a few times. This rearrangement joins TRBV27 to TRBJ2-7, with TRBD1 identical over 7 bases. The CDR3 consists of 13 residues. Unmatched junction bases numbered 1, after V lost 5 bases and J lost 0 bases. Germline CDR1 MNHEY, CDR2 SMNVEV (reference sequence). The CDR3 DNA sequence: TGTGCCAGCAGTCGGGACAGCTCCTACGAGCAGTACTTC. It translates to CASSRDSSYEQYF.

The chain carries TRBV28 and TRBJ1-1; the D gene is possibly TRBD1 (6 bases). The CDR3 spans 16 residues. CDR1 MDHEN and CDR2 SYDVKM come from the germline V gene. V shed 3 bases and J shed 4 bases, with 18 bases lying between them. The DNA for the CDR3 is TGTGCCAGCAGTTTGTGGGGGCTAGGGTATGGCACTGAAGCTTTCTTT. Its protein is CASSLWGLGYGTEAFF.

The chain carries TRBV30 and TRBJ1-2; D is unclear. The V and J ends lost 0 bases and 3 bases respectively, with 11 bases between them. CDR3 length equals 14 residues. Germline loops: CDR1 GTSNPN, CDR2 SVGIG (reference sequence). The CDR3 region has the DNA TGTGCCTGGAGTGTCCAGGCCTGGGACTATGGCTACACCTTC. Its translation: CAWSVQAWDYGYTF.

The J gene is TRBJ2-7, the V gene TRBV11-2; the match to TRBD1 covers 8 bases. Per germline, CDR1 SGHAT and CDR2 FQNNGV. The V segment lost 2 bases and the J segment 4 bases; nucleotides outside the gene matches: 4. The CDR3 is 14 residues long. Written as DNA, the CDR3 is TGTGCCAGCAGCTTACAGGGGGCCCAGTACGAGCAGTACTTC. It encodes CASSLQGAQYEQYF.

This chain joins TRBV5-1 and TRBJ1-2, with 8 bases aligning to TRBD1. The CDR3 consists of 15 residues. Germline loops: CDR1 SGHRS, CDR2 YFSETQ. The junction had 6 bases not matched to a gene; V was cut back by 4 bases and J by 1 base. The CDR3 DNA follows: TGCGCCAGCAGCCCCGGACAGGGCTATAACTATGGCTACACCTTC. Its translation: CASSPGQGYNYGYTF.

The rearrangement uses TRBV30 and TRBJ1-1, with TRBD1 matching 7 bases. The trim removed 1 base at V and 0 bases at J, leaving 2 bases unmatched. The CDR3 length is 14 residues. Germline values: CDR1 GTSNPN, CDR2 SVGIG (reference sequence). The DNA for the CDR3 is TGTGCCTGGAGTGGGACAGGTCTGAACACTGAAGCTTTCTTT. Its translation is CAWSGTGLNTEAFF. The complete variable domain, with remaining parts taken from reference TRBV30 and TRBJ1-1, reads SQTIHQWPATLVQPVGSPLSLECTVEGTSNPNLYWYRQAAGRGLQLLFYSVGIGQISSEVPQNLSASRPQDRQFILSSKKLLLSDSGFYLCAWSGTGLNTEAFFGQGTRLTVV.

V is TRBV5-6 and J is TRBJ2-2; 8 bases are shared with TRBD1. The CDR3 length is 15 residues. Looked up from germline, CDR1 is SGHDT and CDR2 is YYEEEE. Trimming at V came to 0 bases and at J to 7 bases, leaving 5 bases not matched to a gene. The CDR3 nucleotides read TGTGCCAGCAGCTTGGAACAGGGGGTCGGCGGGGAGCTGTTTTTT. Translation gives CASSLEQGVGGELFF.

This chain connects TRBV30 to TRBJ2-4; 9 bases map to TRBD2. The V gene's germline CDR1 is GTSNPN and CDR2 SVGIG (reference sequence). This CDR3 region has 16 residues. V was clipped by 1 base and J by 2 bases; unmatched bases: 6. In DNA form, the CDR3 reads TGTGCCTGGAGTGAATCCCTAGCGGGGACCAAAAACATTCAGTACTTC. Amino acid sequence: CAWSESLAGTKNIQYF.

Notes on this clone: Other DNA sequences in this sample translate to the same CDR3. The genes are TRBV28 and TRBJ1-5, with a possible D match to TRBD1 (5 bases). The CDR3 consists of 15 residues. Looked up from germline, CDR1 is MDHEN and CDR2 is SYDVKM. Trimming removed 3 bases from V and 0 bases from J, with 9 bases in between. This CDR3 is CASSFGGDSNQPQHF. The CDR3, as DNA: TGTGCCAGCAGTTTTGGAGGGGATAGCAATCAGCCCCAGCATTTT.

This chain joins TRBV25-1 and TRBJ2-3; 8 bases are shared with TRBD1. Trimming cost V 2 bases and J 6 bases; bases outside gene matches: 7. The CDR3 extends over 15 amino acids. The V gene's germline CDR1 is MGHDK and CDR2 SYGVNS. In nucleotides, the CDR3 is TGTGCCAGCAGTGAAACGGACAGGGCTTGGGATACGCAGTATTTT. It codes for CASSETDRAWDTQYF.